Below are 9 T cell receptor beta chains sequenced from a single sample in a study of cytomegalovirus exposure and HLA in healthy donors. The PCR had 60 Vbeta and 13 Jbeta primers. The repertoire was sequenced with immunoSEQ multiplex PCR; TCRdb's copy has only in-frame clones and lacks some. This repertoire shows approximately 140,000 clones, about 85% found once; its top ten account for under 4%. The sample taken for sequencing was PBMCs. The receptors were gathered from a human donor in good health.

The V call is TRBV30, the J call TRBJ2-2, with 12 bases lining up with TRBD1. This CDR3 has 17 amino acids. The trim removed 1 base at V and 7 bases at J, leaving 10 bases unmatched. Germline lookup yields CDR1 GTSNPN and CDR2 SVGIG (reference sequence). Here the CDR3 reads CAWSGWDRGLGDGELFF. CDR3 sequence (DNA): TGTGCCTGGAGTGGGTGGGACAGGGGGCTTGGAGACGGGGAGCTGTTTTTT.

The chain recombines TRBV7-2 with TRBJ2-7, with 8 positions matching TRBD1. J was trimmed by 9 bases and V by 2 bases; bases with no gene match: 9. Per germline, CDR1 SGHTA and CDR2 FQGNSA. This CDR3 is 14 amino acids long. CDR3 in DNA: TGTGCCAGCAGCTTAAGGGAATCCGGGACAGGGCAGTACTTC. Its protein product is CASSLRESGTGQYF.

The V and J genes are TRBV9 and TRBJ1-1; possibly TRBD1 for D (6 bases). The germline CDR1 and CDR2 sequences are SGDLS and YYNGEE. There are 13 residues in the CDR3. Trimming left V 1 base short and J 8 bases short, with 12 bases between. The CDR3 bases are TGTGCCAGCAGCGTATCTGGGGGGGCCGAAGCTTTCTTT. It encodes CASSVSGGAEAFF.

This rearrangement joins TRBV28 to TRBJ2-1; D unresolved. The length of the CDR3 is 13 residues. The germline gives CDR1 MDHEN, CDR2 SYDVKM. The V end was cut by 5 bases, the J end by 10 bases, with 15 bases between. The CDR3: CASSPPSQEEQFF. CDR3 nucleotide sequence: TGTGCCAGCAGTCCCCCGTCCCAGGAAGAGCAGTTCTTC.

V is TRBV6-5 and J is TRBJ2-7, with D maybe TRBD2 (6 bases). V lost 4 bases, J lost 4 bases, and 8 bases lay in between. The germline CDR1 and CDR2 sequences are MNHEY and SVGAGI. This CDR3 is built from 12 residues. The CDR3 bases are TGTGCCAGCAGTTTCGGGGGTTACGAGCAGTACTTC. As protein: CASSFGGYEQYF.

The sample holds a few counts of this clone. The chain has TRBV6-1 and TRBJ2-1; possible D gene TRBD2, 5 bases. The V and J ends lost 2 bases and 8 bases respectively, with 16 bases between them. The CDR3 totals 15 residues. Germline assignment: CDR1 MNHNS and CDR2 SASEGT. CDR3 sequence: CASSEKADYGDEQFF. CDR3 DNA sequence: TGTGCCAGCAGTGAAAAGGCTGACTACGGCGATGAGCAGTTCTTC.

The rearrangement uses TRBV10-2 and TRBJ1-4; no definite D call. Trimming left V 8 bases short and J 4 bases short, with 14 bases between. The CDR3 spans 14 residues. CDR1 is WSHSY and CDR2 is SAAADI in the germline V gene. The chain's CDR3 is CASGQNVINEKLFF. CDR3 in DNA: TGCGCCAGCGGGCAGAATGTTATTAATGAAAAACTGTTTTTT.

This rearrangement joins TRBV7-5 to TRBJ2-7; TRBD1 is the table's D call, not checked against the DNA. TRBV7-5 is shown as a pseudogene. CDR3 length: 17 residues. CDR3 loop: CAARGQGAQVPLYEQYF. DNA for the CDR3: TGTGCCGCACGGGGACAGGGGGCCCAGGTTCCCCTCTACGAGCAGTACTTC.

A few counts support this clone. The CDR3 loop is CASSIAQRGTGELFF. In nucleotides, the CDR3 is TGTGCCAGTAGTATTGCCCAGCGGGGCACCGGGGAGCTGTTTTTT. This sequence joins TRBV19 and TRBJ2-2; 7 nucleotides match TRBD2. Germline V CDR1 and CDR2: LNHDA, SQIVND (reference sequence). This CDR3 contains 15 residues. After removal of 3 bases from V and 4 bases from J, the junction contained 5 bases not matched to a gene. Full variable domain (remainder filled in from reference TRBV19 and TRBJ2-2): DGGITQSPKYLFRKEGQNVTLSCEQNLNHDAMYWYRQDPGQGLRLIYYSQIVNDFQKGDIAEGYSVSREKKESFPLTVTSAQKNPTAFYLCASSIAQRGTGELFFGEGSRLTVL.